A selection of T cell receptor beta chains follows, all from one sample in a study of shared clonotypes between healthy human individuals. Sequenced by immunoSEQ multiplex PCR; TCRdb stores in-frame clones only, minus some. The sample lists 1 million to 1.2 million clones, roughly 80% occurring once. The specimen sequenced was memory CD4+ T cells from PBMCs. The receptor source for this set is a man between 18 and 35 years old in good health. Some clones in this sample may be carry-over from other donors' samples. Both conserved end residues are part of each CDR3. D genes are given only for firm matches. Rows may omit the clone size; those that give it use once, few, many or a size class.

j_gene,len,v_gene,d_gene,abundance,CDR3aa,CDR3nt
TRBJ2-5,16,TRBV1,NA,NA,CTSSHHGAGGPKTQYF,TGCACCAGCAGCCACCACGGAGCGGGAGGGCCAAAGACCCAGTACTTC
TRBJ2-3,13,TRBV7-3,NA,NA,CASSPSSTDTQYF,TGTGCCAGCAGCCCCTCTAGCACAGATACGCAGTATTTT
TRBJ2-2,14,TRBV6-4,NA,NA,CASSDGTPTGELFF,TGTGCCAGCAGTGACGGGACCCCCACCGGGGAGCTGTTTTTT
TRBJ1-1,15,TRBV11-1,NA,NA,CASSLRAGRNTEAFF,TGTGCCAGCAGCTTAAGGGCAGGGCGGAACACTGAAGCTTTCTTT
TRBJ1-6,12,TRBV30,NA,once,CAWSVWPGPLHF,TGTGCCTGGAGTGTTTGGCCGGGACCCCTCCACTTT
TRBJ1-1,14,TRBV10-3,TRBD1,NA,CAIRGTGVGTEAFF,TGTGCCATCAGGGGGACAGGGGTCGGGACTGAAGCTTTCTTT
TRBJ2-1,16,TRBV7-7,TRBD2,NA,CASSTLAGLSYNEQFF,TGTGCCAGCAGCACTCTAGCGGGACTGTCCTACAATGAGCAGTTCTTC
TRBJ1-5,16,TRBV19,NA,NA,CASSIIHRAGYQPQHF,TGTGCCAGTAGTATAATCCACAGGGCAGGATATCAGCCCCAGCATTTT
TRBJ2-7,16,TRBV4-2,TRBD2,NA,CASSQASSSGRGPQYF,TGTGCCAGCAGTCAAGCGTCGTCTAGCGGGAGGGGACCGCAGTACTTC
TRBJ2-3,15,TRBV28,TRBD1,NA,CASSIPGQGRNTQYF,TGTGCCAGCAGTATACCGGGACAGGGGCGAAATACGCAGTATTTT
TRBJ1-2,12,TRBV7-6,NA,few,CASSLTGYGYTF,TGTGCCAGCAGCCTAACGGGATATGGCTACACCTTC
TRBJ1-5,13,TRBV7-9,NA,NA,CASSSTGNQPQHF,TGTGCCAGCAGCTCCACAGGTAATCAGCCCCAGCATTTT
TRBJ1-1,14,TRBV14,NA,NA,CASTRRTGNTEAFF,TGTGCCAGCACCCGGAGGACGGGGAACACTGAAGCTTTCTTT
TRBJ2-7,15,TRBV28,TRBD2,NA,CASSTPSGGTYEQYF,TGTGCCAGCAGTACCCCTAGCGGGGGGACCTACGAGCAGTACTTC
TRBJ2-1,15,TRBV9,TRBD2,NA,CASSPGLAVNNEQFF,TGTGCCAGCAGCCCAGGACTAGCGGTGAACAATGAGCAGTTCTTC
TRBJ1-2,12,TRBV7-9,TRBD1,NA,CASSTQGVGYTF,TGTGCCAGCAGCACCCAGGGGGTTGGCTACACCTTC
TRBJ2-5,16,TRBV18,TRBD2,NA,CASSPPGLAGVGTQYF,TGTGCCAGCTCACCACCGGGACTAGCGGGAGTCGGGACCCAGTACTTC
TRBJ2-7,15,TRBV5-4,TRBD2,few,CASSPGTSGSTEQYF,TGTGCCAGCAGCCCGGGGACTAGCGGGAGTACCGAGCAGTACTTC
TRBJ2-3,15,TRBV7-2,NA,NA,CASSLARAGTDTQYF,TGTGCCAGCAGCTTAGCGAGGGCAGGTACAGATACGCAGTATTTT
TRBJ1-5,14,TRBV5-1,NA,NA,CASSTGTIGGPQHF,TGCGCCAGCAGCACCGGGACAATCGGTGGGCCCCAGCATTTT
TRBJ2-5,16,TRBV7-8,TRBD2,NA,CASSLGRGRAWETRYF,TGTGCCAGCAGCTTAGGTCGCGGGAGGGCTTGGGAGACCCGGTACTTC
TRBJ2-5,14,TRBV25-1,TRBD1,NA,CASVNRGTGEAQYF,TGTGCCAGTGTTAACAGGGGGACAGGCGAGGCCCAGTACTTC
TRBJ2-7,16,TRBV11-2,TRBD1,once,CASSPRADRASYEQYF,TGTGCCAGCAGCCCCAGGGCGGACAGGGCTTCCTACGAGCAGTACTTC
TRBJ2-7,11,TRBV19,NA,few,CASSRGYEQYF,TGTGCCAGCTCGAGGGGCTACGAGCAGTACTTC
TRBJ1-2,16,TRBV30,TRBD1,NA,CAWSRQGGVNNYGYTF,TGTGCCTGGAGTAGGCAAGGGGGCGTCAATAACTATGGCTACACCTTC
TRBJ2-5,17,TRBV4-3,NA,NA,CASSPTRSSGGPETQYF,TGCGCCAGCAGCCCGACCCGTTCTTCCGGGGGTCCAGAGACCCAGTACTTC
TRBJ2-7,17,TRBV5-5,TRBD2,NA,CASSLALRAGDSYEQYF,TGTGCCAGCAGCTTGGCCCTAAGAGCGGGAGACTCCTACGAGCAGTACTTC
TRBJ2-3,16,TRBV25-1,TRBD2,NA,CASSEWGLAGADTQYF,TGTGCCAGCAGTGAATGGGGACTAGCGGGAGCTGATACGCAGTATTTT
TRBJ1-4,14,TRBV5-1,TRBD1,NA,CASSFGQGREKLFF,TGCGCCAGCAGCTTCGGACAGGGGAGGGAAAAACTGTTTTTT
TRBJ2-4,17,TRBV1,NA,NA,CTSTLVHRRLAKNIQYF,TGCACCAGCACCCTTGTACATCGACGCCTAGCCAAAAACATTCAGTACTTC
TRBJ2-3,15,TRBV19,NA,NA,CASSITRGSTDTQYF,TGTGCCAGTAGTATAACTAGGGGATCGACAGATACGCAGTATTTT
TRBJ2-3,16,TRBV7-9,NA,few,CASSLLRRQGGDTQYF,TGTGCCAGCAGCTTACTTCGCCGACAGGGAGGAGATACGCAGTATTTT
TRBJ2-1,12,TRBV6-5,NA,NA,CASTGNEDEQFF,TGTGCCAGCACGGGCAACGAGGATGAGCAGTTCTTC
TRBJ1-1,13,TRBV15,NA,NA,CATSRGVRTEAFF,TGTGCCACCAGCAGAGGCGTGAGGACTGAAGCTTTCTTT
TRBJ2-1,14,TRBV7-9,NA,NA,CASSFTSSYNEQFF,TGTGCCAGCAGCTTCACGTCCTCCTACAATGAGCAGTTCTTC
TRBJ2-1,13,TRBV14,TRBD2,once,CASSNQAGDEQFF,TGTGCCAGCAGTAACCAGGCGGGGGATGAGCAGTTCTTC
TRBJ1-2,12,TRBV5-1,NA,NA,CASSLDTVGYTF,TGCGCCAGCAGCTTGGACACCGTTGGCTACACCTTC
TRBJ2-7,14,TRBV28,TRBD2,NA,CASSRPGLPYEQYF,TGTGCCAGCAGCCGCCCGGGACTACCTTACGAGCAGTACTTC
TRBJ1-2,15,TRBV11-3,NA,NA,CASSFFWGVRYGYTF,TGTGCCAGCAGCTTTTTTTGGGGAGTGCGATATGGCTACACCTTC
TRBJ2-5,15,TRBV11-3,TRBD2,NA,CASSFRGRVGETQYF,TGTGCCAGCAGCTTTCGCGGGAGGGTAGGGGAGACCCAGTACTTC
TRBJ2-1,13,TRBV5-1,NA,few,CASRVVLAAEQFF,TGCGCCAGCCGCGTCGTCTTGGCTGCTGAGCAGTTCTTC
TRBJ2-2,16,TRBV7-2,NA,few,CASSLSRLANTGELFF,TGTGCCAGCAGCTTATCTCGACTGGCGAACACCGGGGAGCTGTTTTTT
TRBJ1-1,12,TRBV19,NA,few,CASSMYAYEAFF,TGTGCCAGTAGTATGTATGCCTATGAAGCTTTCTTT
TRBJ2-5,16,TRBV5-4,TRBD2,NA,CASSRGLAAPQETQYF,TGTGCCAGCAGTCGGGGACTAGCGGCCCCCCAAGAGACCCAGTACTTC
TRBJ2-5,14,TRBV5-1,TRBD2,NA,CASSFTGGRETQYF,TGCGCCAGCAGCTTTACGGGGGGACGAGAGACCCAGTACTTC
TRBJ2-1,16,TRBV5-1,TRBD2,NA,CASGTSGRAAYNEQFF,TGCGCCAGCGGAACTAGCGGGAGGGCCGCCTACAATGAGCAGTTCTTC
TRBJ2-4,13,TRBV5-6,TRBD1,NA,CASSLTGVNIQYF,TGTGCCAGCAGCCTGACAGGGGTCAACATTCAGTACTTC
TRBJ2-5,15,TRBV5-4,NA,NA,CASSSGGVYQETQYF,TGTGCCAGCAGCTCCGGTGGGGTTTACCAAGAGACCCAGTACTTC
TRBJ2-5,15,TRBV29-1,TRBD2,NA,CSVEDRGLAGETQYF,TGCAGCGTTGAAGATCGGGGACTAGCAGGAGAGACCCAGTACTTC
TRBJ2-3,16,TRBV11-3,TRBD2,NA,CASSSGLAVGTDTQYF,TGTGCCAGCAGCTCTGGACTAGCGGTTGGCACAGATACGCAGTATTTT
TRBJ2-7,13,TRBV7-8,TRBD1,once,CASSLGQGQGQYF,TGTGCCAGCAGCCTAGGACAGGGCCAAGGGCAGTACTTC
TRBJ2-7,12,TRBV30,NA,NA,CAWSGGTYEQYF,TGTGCCTGGAGCGGAGGGACCTACGAGCAGTACTTC
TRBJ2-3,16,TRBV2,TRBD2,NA,CASSEALAGVINTQYF,TGTGCCAGCAGTGAAGCGCTAGCGGGAGTTATCAATACGCAGTATTTT
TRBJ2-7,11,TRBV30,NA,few,CAWSSRDTQYF,TGTGCCTGGAGTTCTCGGGACACGCAGTACTTC